This TCR beta chain was identified during a study of blood T cell repertoires in COVID-19. Study background: Acute and convalescent COVID-19 samples came from the United States, Italy and Spain. PBMCs, B-cell-depleted T cells, or T cells provided the cDNA or gDNA that made up the material.

Original processing methods: Using reference gene primer amplification, nucleated cell counts were estimated. The table came from immunoSEQ multiplex PCR; TCRdb's copy has only in-frame clones and leaves some out. V and J calls and clone size come straight from that table; D and trimming were deduced from the DNA. In the table there are 260,000 or so clones, approximately 88% of which are singletons. From germline, CDR1 is MNHEY and CDR2 SVGAGI. V was pared by 6 bases and J by 5 bases, with 11 bases between. The CDR3 contains 12 residues. The clonotype comes from a human donor in a cohort sampled during active COVID-19. The chain uses TRBV6-5 and TRBJ2-7; D is undetermined. The sample consisted of peripheral blood. The CDR3 coding sequence is TGTGCCAGCAGGGGCTCATGGAACGAGCAGTACTTC. The encoded protein is CASRGSWNEQYF.